A selection of T cell receptor beta chains follows, all from one sample in a study of cytomegalovirus exposure and HLA in healthy donors. This table comes from immunoSEQ multiplex PCR, and its TCRdb copy is limited to in-frame clones, with some not included. This table holds fewer than 250,000 clones, around 86% found once. Sequenced sample: PBMCs. These receptors were taken from a young woman in good health and CMV-seropositive. CDR3s include the opening cysteine and the closing phenylalanine or tryptophan. D genes are given only for firm matches. Not every row has a clone size; where given, it reads once, few, many or a size class.

V	D	size	J	DNA	CDR3
TRBV11-2	TRBD2	-	TRBJ2-7	TGTGCCAGCAGCTCGACTAGCGGGAGTTACGAGCAGTACTTC	CASSSTSGSYEQYF
TRBV10-3	-	few	TRBJ2-6	TGTGCCATCAGTGAGTCTGGGAGGGGGAGCGTCCTGACTTTC	CAISESGRGSVLTF
TRBV5-1	TRBD1	-	TRBJ1-2	TGCGCCAGCAGCTTGGATGACAGGGGGCGAGGCTACACCTTC	CASSLDDRGRGYTF
TRBV5-6	TRBD2	-	TRBJ2-4	TGTGCCAGCAGCGATCGCGGACTAGCTGACATTCAGTACTTC	CASSDRGLADIQYF
TRBV5-4	TRBD2	-	TRBJ2-7	TGTGCCAGCAGCCTAGCGGTCAACTACGAGCAGTACTTC	CASSLAVNYEQYF
TRBV30	TRBD1	-	TRBJ2-7	TGTGCCTGGGCTACAGGGGGAGGATACGAGCAGTACTTC	CAWATGGGYEQYF
TRBV7-9	-	-	TRBJ1-2	TGTGCCAGCAGCTTAGGGCTAGCTAACTATGGCTACACCTTC	CASSLGLANYGYTF
TRBV7-6	-	-	TRBJ1-5	TGTGCCAGCAGCTTATCAGCAGGAAGCAATCAGCCCCAGCATTTT	CASSLSAGSNQPQHF
TRBV15	TRBD1	-	TRBJ1-4	TGTGCCACCAGCAGAGCGGGGACAGGGAGAAATGAAAAACTGTTTTTT	CATSRAGTGRNEKLFF
TRBV27	-	once	TRBJ1-5	TGTGCCAGCAGTTTTTTAGAGGAGGCCAATCAGCCCCAGCATTTT	CASSFLEEANQPQHF
TRBV9	TRBD1	-	TRBJ1-1	TGTGCCAGCAGCAAGGACAGGGGGCTTTACACTGAAGCTTTCTTT	CASSKDRGLYTEAFF
TRBV28	TRBD2	-	TRBJ2-7	TGTGCCAGCGGCCGACTAGCGGGGACCTACGAGCAGTACTTC	CASGRLAGTYEQYF
TRBV13	TRBD1	-	TRBJ2-2	TGTGCCAGCAGCTGGGGACAGGGCTGGGCCGGGGAGCTGTTTTTT	CASSWGQGWAGELFF
TRBV15	-	-	TRBJ1-1	TGTGCCACCAGCAGATACTCAAGGGGGGGGGACACTGAAGCTTTCTTT	CATSRYSRGGDTEAFF
TRBV19	-	-	TRBJ1-2	TGTGCCAGCTCAGAGCAGGGGAACTATGGCTACACCTTC	CASSEQGNYGYTF
TRBV27	TRBD1	-	TRBJ2-7	TGTGCCAGCAGTTCTCAACTAGGGACAGGGGGCCTCAACGAGCAGTACTTC	CASSSQLGTGGLNEQYF
TRBV5-1	-	-	TRBJ2-1	TGCGCCAGCAGCTTGGACGGAGCCAACCGAGACTTTTACAATGAGCAGTTCTTC	CASSLDGANRDFYNEQFF
TRBV10-3	-	-	TRBJ1-4	TGTGCCATCAGTGTGGGGAGCCAGGATGAAAAACTGTTTTTT	CAISVGSQDEKLFF
TRBV27	-	-	TRBJ1-1	TGTGCCAGCAGTCCATTCAAAGGGGACACTGAAGCTTTCTTT	CASSPFKGDTEAFF
TRBV11-2	-	-	TRBJ1-1	TGTGCCAGCAGCTTACAGGGAAACTTCGCTTTCTTT	CASSLQGNFAFF
TRBV30	-	-	TRBJ2-7	TGTGCCTGGAGCCGGAGGGAGGTATCCTACGAGCAGTACTTC	CAWSRREVSYEQYF
TRBV7-2	TRBD1	-	TRBJ1-5	TGTGCCAGCACCCTGGGCCCAGGGGGCTATAGCAATCAGCCCCAGCATTTT	CASTLGPGGYSNQPQHF
TRBV7-9	-	-	TRBJ1-5	TGTGCCAGCAGCTTAGAGGGGGTGGGAGCCCAGCCCCAGCATTTT	CASSLEGVGAQPQHF